The TCR beta chain under discussion was sequenced for a study of CD8 T cells in ankylosing spondylitis. TCRdb called the 5' RACE reads again in MiXCR, with one record for every CDR3 protein. The table has approximately 90,000 distinct CDR3 sequences, 8% to 10% seen once; the top ten hold 9.5% to 10%. This CDR3 region has 14 residues. The V and J ends lost 3 bases and 6 bases, in that order; junction bases with no gene match: 8. Germline V gene lookup returns CDR1 SQVTM and CDR2 ANQGSEA. A few counts support this clonotype. This TCR was sampled from a male donor with ankylosing spondylitis or in good health (not recorded which). The material sequenced was blood, either unsorted or a sorted T cell fraction (not recorded which). This chain uses TRBV29-1 with TRBJ2-7; 10 bases are a match to TRBD1. CDR3 sequence (DNA): TGCAGCGTTGATCTCGGGACAGGGGTGTTCGAGCAGTACTTC. Its protein is CSVDLGTGVFEQYF.